A selection of T cell receptor beta chains follows, all from one sample in a study of cytomegalovirus exposure and HLA in healthy donors. The method was immunoSEQ multiplex PCR; TCRdb's version includes in-frame clones alone and lacks a portion of them. The table lists roughly 100,000 clones, roughly 79% of them singletons. The sample was PBMCs. These receptors all come from a middle-aged man in good health and CMV-seronegative. CDR3s leave out the opening cysteine and the closing phenylalanine or tryptophan. Fields, in order: CDR3 protein, V gene, J gene.

CDR3: RDLGVAKNIQY
V: TRBV29-1
J: TRBJ2-4

CDR3: ASSVEARGTYEQY
V: TRBV9
J: TRBJ2-7

CDR3: SVANNEQF
V: TRBV29-1
J: TRBJ2-1

CDR3: ASSFGLRTNEKLF
V: TRBV7-8
J: TRBJ1-4

CDR3: ASSIGLAGYEQY
V: TRBV19
J: TRBJ2-7

CDR3: ASKGSRDLIEY
V: TRBV28
J: TRBJ2-7

CDR3: ASRARDSYEQY
V: TRBV27
J: TRBJ2-7

CDR3: ASSQGDYSNQPQH
V: TRBV19
J: TRBJ1-5

CDR3: ASIGGRAPFCRNQPQH
V: TRBV23-1
J: TRBJ1-5

CDR3: ASSIYPSAGNTIY
V: TRBV7-2
J: TRBJ1-3

CDR3: ASSWGDRTGGYT
V: TRBV5-6
J: TRBJ1-2

CDR3: ASRTLRDRGRQAREKLF
V: TRBV2
J: TRBJ1-4

CDR3: AISEVRMNTEAF
V: TRBV10-3
J: TRBJ1-1

CDR3: ASSPRQGATNQPQH
V: TRBV7-2
J: TRBJ1-5

CDR3: ASSRGQLLSYEQY
V: TRBV5-6
J: .

CDR3: ASSRGWRGLTDTQY
V: TRBV27
J: TRBJ2-3

CDR3: ASSPGDRNTEAF
V: TRBV7-3
J: TRBJ1-1

CDR3: ASSQAPYEPQH
V: TRBV4-1
J: TRBJ1-5

CDR3: ASSSPGLSYEQY
V: TRBV9
J: TRBJ2-7

CDR3: AWSVGLAGGDNEQY
V: TRBV30
J: TRBJ2-7

CDR3: AIGSSGYNEQF
V: TRBV10-3
J: TRBJ2-1

CDR3: ASSFGQGFNSPLH
V: TRBV5-4
J: TRBJ1-6

CDR3: ASSLWGGAQPQH
V: TRBV5-4
J: TRBJ1-5

CDR3: ASSLRLAGGSTDTQY
V: TRBV5-1
J: TRBJ2-3

CDR3: ASSLEVAVDTQY
V: TRBV5-1
J: TRBJ2-3

CDR3: SVTMTGGYQETQY
V: TRBV29-1
J: TRBJ2-5

CDR3: ASSGNRRSTDTQY
V: TRBV25-1
J: TRBJ2-3

CDR3: ASGGKSGSTDTQY
V: TRBV5-4
J: TRBJ2-3

CDR3: ASSKEGIGGAIGEAF
V: TRBV21-1
J: TRBJ1-1

CDR3: ASSPGAEVQPQH
V: TRBV7-9
J: TRBJ1-5

CDR3: AWSVRQGAGELF
V: TRBV30
J: TRBJ2-2